The 31 T cell receptor beta chains presented below share a single source sample, sequenced in a study of shared clonotypes between healthy human individuals. Profiling relied on immunoSEQ multiplex PCR, and the TCRdb table lists in-frame clones only, not all of them. The table has around 2.1 million clones, about 92% seen once. Terminally differentiated effector memory CD45RA+ cells were excluded from the naive CD8 cells, which were CD45RO-negative and positively selected for CCR7. Sequenced: naive CD8+ T cells from PBMCs. The receptors shown here come from a man between 18 and 29 years old in good health. Some clones in this sample may be carry-over from other donors' samples.

This clone was found once. The chain couples TRBV29-1 to TRBJ2-7, with 13 bases identical to TRBD2. The CDR3 runs to 16 residues. Germline CDR1 is SQVTM and CDR2 is ANQGSEA. V was clipped by 2 bases and J by 5 bases; unmatched bases: 9. CDR3 residues: CSVESGLAGATHEQYF. The CDR3 DNA is TGCAGCGTTGAATCTGGACTAGCGGGAGCAACCCACGAGCAGTACTTC.

The gene calls are TRBV9 and TRBJ2-1, with TRBD2 as a possible D gene (7 bases). This CDR3 comprises 17 residues. Germline-derived CDR1 and CDR2 are SGDLS and YYNGEE. V gave up 1 base and J gave up 7 bases, with 21 bases separating them. The chain's CDR3 is CASSVSSASGGGNEQFF. Here the CDR3 DNA reads TGTGCCAGCAGCGTAAGTTCCGCTAGCGGAGGGGGGAATGAGCAGTTCTTC.

V and J are TRBV11-2 and TRBJ2-5; D is perhaps TRBD2 (5 bases). This CDR3 comprises 15 residues. The V and J ends lost 1 base and 2 bases respectively, with 11 bases between them. Germline lookup yields CDR1 SGHAT and CDR2 FQNNGV. The CDR3 DNA is TGTGCCAGCAGCTTAGTTTTAGGGAGTCAAGAGACCCAGTACTTC. Residues: CASSLVLGSQETQYF.

The genes are TRBV27 and TRBJ2-2; D ambiguous. The CDR3 consists of 14 residues. CDR1 is MNHEY and CDR2 is SMNVEV in the germline V gene (reference sequence). V shed 3 bases and J shed 8 bases, with 13 bases lying between them. Here the CDR3 reads CASSLRQASGELFF. CDR3 bases: TGTGCCAGCAGTTTGAGGCAGGCTAGTGGGGAGCTGTTTTTT.

J is TRBJ1-1 and V is TRBV29-1, with a tentative D call TRBD1 (5 bases). This CDR3 has 14 residues. V lost 7 bases and J lost 6, with 21 bases in between. Germline CDR1 reads SQVTM; CDR2 reads ANQGSEA. The chain's CDR3 is CSGQGFGFQAEAFF. The CDR3 nucleotides are TGCAGCGGCCAGGGCTTTGGATTTCAGGCTGAAGCTTTCTTT.

The chain uses TRBV7-8 and TRBJ1-5, with 12 bases identical to TRBD1. V lost 4 bases to trimming and J lost 3 bases; unmatched junction nucleotides: 7. CDR1 and CDR2 from the germline V gene are SGHVS and FQNEAQ. This CDR3 has 17 residues. CDR3 DNA: TGTGCCAGCAGCTACGACGGGACAGGGGGCTTCAATCAGCCCCAGCATTTT. It is translated as CASSYDGTGGFNQPQHF.

The chain couples TRBV7-2 to TRBJ1-5; 7 nucleotides align to TRBD1. V trimming: 3 bases; J trimming: 3 bases; junction bases outside the gene matches: 2. The length of the CDR3 is 14 residues. The germline V gene encodes CDR1 SGHTA and CDR2 FQGNSA. CDR3 in amino acids: CASSFGQANQPQHF. As DNA, the CDR3 is TGTGCCAGCAGCTTCGGACAGGCCAATCAGCCCCAGCATTTT.

The genes are TRBV13 and TRBJ2-5; D is unresolved. The CDR3 is made up of 14 amino acids. V was pared by 0 bases and J by 1 base, with 6 bases between. CDR1 and CDR2 from the germline V gene are PRHDT and FYEKMQ (reference sequence). CDR3 residues: CASSLGRSQETQYF. CDR3 DNA sequence: TGTGCCAGCAGCTTAGGCCGCAGCCAAGAGACCCAGTACTTC.

About this clone: The same CDR3 also results from other DNA sequences found in this sample. The rearrangement uses TRBV27 and TRBJ1-1, with no clear D. This CDR3 is 13 amino acids long. V lost 5 bases to trimming and J lost 1 base, with 8 bases between them. Per the germline V gene, CDR1 is MNHEY and CDR2 is SMNVEV (reference sequence). This CDR3 is CASSITANTEAFF. In nucleotides, the CDR3 is TGTGCCAGCAGTATAACAGCGAACACTGAAGCTTTCTTT.

The CDR3 loop is CASSELANSGNTIYF. In nucleotides, the CDR3 is TGTGCCAGCAGTGAACTGGCAAACTCTGGAAACACCATATATTTT. V gene TRBV6-1 combines with J gene TRBJ1-3; D not certain. The germline CDR1 and CDR2 sequences are MNHNS and SASEGT. Trimming left V 2 bases short and J 0 bases short, with 8 bases between. The CDR3 sequence is 15 residues long.

This clone has just one count. This chain joins TRBV7-6 and TRBJ2-7, with 7 bases fitting TRBD2. Germline lookup yields CDR1 SGHVS and CDR2 FNYEAQ. CDR3 length: 15 residues. The J segment lost 2 bases and the V segment lost 5 bases, leaving 9 bases of the junction unmatched. CDR3 loop: CASSGRASGAYEQYF. The CDR3 nucleotides are TGTGCCAGCAGCGGGAGGGCTAGCGGAGCCTACGAGCAGTACTTC.

The chain combines TRBV27 with TRBJ1-2, with 9 bases identical to TRBD1. The V segment lost 6 bases and the J segment 7 bases; nucleotides outside the gene matches: 15. The CDR3 spans 16 residues. Germline V gene lookup returns CDR1 MNHEY and CDR2 SMNVEV (reference sequence). The CDR3 nucleotides read TGTGCCAGCAGCCCAGGTCCGGGACAGGGCCCCTCTGGCTACACCTTC. Its protein product is CASSPGPGQGPSGYTF.

This clone was picked up one time. The sample holds other DNA sequences that translate to the same CDR3. The chain carries TRBV7-3 and TRBJ2-5; D is ambiguous. This CDR3 spans 13 amino acids. Germline V gene sequence: CDR1 SGHTA, CDR2 FQGTGA. The V end lost 2 bases, the J end lost 5 bases, and 9 bases lay between the germline ends. The chain's CDR3 is CASSLGVGETQYF. CDR3 nucleotides: TGTGCCAGCAGCTTAGGAGTGGGGGAGACCCAGTACTTC. The full variable domain, rest sourced from reference TRBV7-3 and TRBJ2-5, is GAGVSQTPSNKVTEKGKYVELRCDPISGHTALYWYRQSLGQGPEFLIYFQGTGAADDSGLPNDRFFAVRPEGSVSTLKIQRTERGDSAVYLCASSLGVGETQYFGPGTRLLVL.

V is TRBV7-9 and J is TRBJ2-1; D remains ambiguous. The germline V and J ends were trimmed by 1 base and 13 bases, with 11 bases remaining between them. Germline loops: CDR1 SEHNR, CDR2 FQNEAQ (reference sequence). This CDR3 spans 12 amino acids. The CDR3 region is CASSLERRLQFF. In nucleotides, the CDR3 is TGTGCCAGCAGCTTAGAAAGACGGTTACAGTTCTTC.

The V and J genes are TRBV27 and TRBJ2-1; D perhaps matches TRBD2 (5 bases). This CDR3 contains 15 residues. The V and J ends lost 5 bases and 0 bases respectively, with 11 bases between them. In germline, CDR1 is MNHEY, CDR2 SMNVEV (reference sequence). The CDR3 nucleotides are TGTGCCAGCAGTATTTTCGGGATCTCCTACAATGAGCAGTTCTTC. This sequence encodes CASSIFGISYNEQFF.

The gene calls are TRBV27 and TRBJ2-7, with a possible D match to TRBD1 (5 bases). The V gene's germline CDR1 is MNHEY and CDR2 SMNVEV (reference sequence). The CDR3 spans 15 residues. Trimming took 1 base from V and 0 from J, leaving 10 bases between them. The CDR3 protein is CASSLFRDSSYEQYF. The CDR3 DNA is TGTGCCAGCAGTTTATTCAGGGATAGCTCCTACGAGCAGTACTTC.

The chain is built from TRBV7-9 and TRBJ2-1; tentatively, D is TRBD1 (5 bases). Germline loops: CDR1 SEHNR, CDR2 FQNEAQ (reference sequence). V gave up 1 base and J gave up 10 bases, with 11 bases separating them. CDR3 length equals 13 residues. This CDR3 is CASSLVGQVEQFF. The CDR3 bases are TGTGCCAGCAGCTTAGTGGGGCAAGTCGAGCAGTTCTTC.

As regards this clone: Distinct nucleotide sequences in the sample also encode this CDR3. V is TRBV27 and J is TRBJ2-7, with D tentatively TRBD1 (6 bases). V lost 5 bases to trimming and J lost 1 base, with 18 bases between them. CDR1 and CDR2 (germline): MNHEY, SMNVEV (reference sequence). The length of the CDR3 is 16 residues. CDR3 nucleotide sequence: TGTGCCAGCAGTCCCTCGTGGGGGCGGGTTTCCTACGAGCAGTACTTC. Its protein product is CASSPSWGRVSYEQYF.

The table lists this clone with a count of one. This chain links TRBV18 with TRBJ2-7; TRBD2 aligns across 13 bases. The junction had 14 bases not matched to a gene; V was cut back by 2 bases and J by 4 bases. The germline gives CDR1 KGHSH, CDR2 LQKENI. The CDR3 totals 19 residues. The CDR3 region is CASSPAGLAGDPPLYEQYF. DNA of the CDR3: TGTGCCAGCTCACCAGCTGGACTAGCGGGAGACCCCCCCCTTTACGAGCAGTACTTC.

The rearrangement links TRBV7-6 to TRBJ1-2, with D possibly TRBD1 on 5 matching bases. Between the trimmed V and J ends, which lost 2 bases and 0 bases, there was a span of 13 bases. Germline V CDR1 and CDR2: SGHVS, FNYEAQ. The CDR3 runs to 16 residues. In nucleotides, the CDR3 is TGTGCCAGCAGCTTAACCGCAGGGCCAGCTAACTATGGCTACACCTTC. Encoded protein: CASSLTAGPANYGYTF.

The chain links TRBV19 to TRBJ2-3; TRBD2 matches at 13 bases. The germline CDR1 and CDR2 sequences are LNHDA and SQIVND (reference sequence). The junction had 4 bases not matched to a gene; V was cut back by 3 bases and J by 4 bases. The CDR3 extends over 16 amino acids. CDR3 amino acids: CASSILLAGGADTQYF. For the CDR3, the DNA is TGTGCCAGTAGTATTCTACTAGCGGGAGGGGCAGATACGCAGTATTTT.

The rearrangement joins TRBV2 to TRBJ2-7; 7 bases match TRBD2. The CDR3 has 16 residues. From germline, CDR1 is SNHLY and CDR2 FYNNEI. V lost 3 bases, J lost 0 bases, and 8 bases stayed unmatched. The CDR3 DNA sequence: TGTGCCAGCAGTGAGCCAACTAGCGCGAGCTCCTACGAGCAGTACTTC. This codes for CASSEPTSASSYEQYF.

The chain employs TRBV9 and TRBJ1-3, with D tentatively TRBD1 (5 bases). The CDR3 has 15 residues. Looked up from germline, CDR1 is SGDLS and CDR2 is YYNGEE. The V and J ends lost 3 bases and 2 bases respectively, with 12 bases between them. CDR3 in DNA: TGTGCCAGCAGCGACTCCAGGGAAACTGGAAACACCATATATTTT. Translated: CASSDSRETGNTIYF.

J is TRBJ2-7 and V is TRBV7-9; 11 positions match TRBD1. The junction had 12 bases not matched to a gene; V was cut back by 4 bases and J by 10 bases. CDR3 size: 15 residues. CDR1 is SEHNR, CDR2 FQNEAQ, per germline (reference sequence). The CDR3 DNA follows: TGTGCCAGCAGCTCCCCCCGGGACAGGGGGTTTAGTCAGTACTTC. Translating it yields CASSSPRDRGFSQYF.

J is TRBJ2-1 and V is TRBV27; D not resolved. The CDR3 length is 12 residues. From germline, CDR1 is MNHEY and CDR2 SMNVEV (reference sequence). V was clipped by 6 bases and J by 4 bases, with 7 bases between them. This CDR3 reads CASSHRYNEQFF. In DNA, the CDR3 is TGTGCCAGCAGCCACCGTTACAATGAGCAGTTCTTC.

This clone was detected only a few times. The chain has TRBV29-1 and TRBJ1-4; D not resolved. The CDR3 length is 13 residues. With 7 bases removed from V and 0 bases from J, the gap between germline ends came to 9 bases. Looked up from germline, CDR1 is SQVTM and CDR2 is ANQGSEA. The CDR3 here is CSALPATNEKLFF. The CDR3 nucleotides read TGCAGCGCCCTACCTGCAACTAATGAAAAACTGTTTTTT. The full variable domain, with the rest looked up from reference TRBV29-1 and TRBJ1-4, is SAVISQKPSRDICQRGTSLTIQCQVDSQVTMMFWYRQQPGQSLTLIATANQGSEATYESGFVIDKFPISRPNLTFSTLTVSNMSPEDSSIYLCSALPATNEKLFFGSGTQLSVL.

The chain uses TRBV4-1 and TRBJ1-4; D is possibly TRBD1 (6 bases). V was clipped by 4 bases and J by 5 bases, with 17 bases between them. The germline V gene has CDR1 MGHRA and CDR2 YSYEKL. The CDR3 runs to 16 residues. CDR3 DNA sequence: TGCGCCAGCAGCCCCAACCACAGGGACGTGAATGAAAAACTGTTTTTT. It specifies CASSPNHRDVNEKLFF.

The chain couples TRBV28 to TRBJ2-2; D may be TRBD2 (5 bases). V was shortened by 6 bases and J by 7 bases, with 15 bases between the two germline ends. Germline V CDR1 and CDR2: MDHEN, SYDVKM. The CDR3 is 14 residues long. The CDR3 sequence: CASSFWTGNGELFF. The CDR3 DNA follows: TGTGCCAGCAGCTTCTGGACCGGGAACGGGGAGCTGTTTTTT.

The rearrangement joins TRBV13 to TRBJ2-7; 7 bases match TRBD2. V gave up 0 bases and J gave up 4 bases; unmatched junction bases: 9. The V gene's germline CDR1 is PRHDT and CDR2 FYEKMQ (reference sequence). This CDR3 has 16 residues. The CDR3 DNA follows: TGTGCCAGCAGCTTAGGGCTAGCGGATAGGGGTTACGAGCAGTACTTC. This codes for CASSLGLADRGYEQYF. Filled out from reference TRBV13 and TRBJ2-7, the complete variable domain reads AAGVIQSPRHLIKEKRETATLKCYPIPRHDTVYWYQQGPGQDPQFLISFYEKMQSDKGSIPDRFSAQQFSDYHSELNMSSLELGDSALYFCASSLGLADRGYEQYFGPGTRLTVT.

V and J are TRBV5-4 and TRBJ2-7; TRBD2 is a possible D gene (6 bases). The germline V gene has CDR1 SGHNT and CDR2 YYREEE (reference sequence). The CDR3 has 14 amino acids. The ends were cut back, 2 bases at V and 0 bases at J, with 9 bases in the middle. CDR3 residues: CASSFLASSYEQYF. CDR3 in DNA: TGTGCCAGCAGCTTCCTAGCGAGCTCCTACGAGCAGTACTTC.

The chain uses TRBV28 and TRBJ2-3; maybe TRBD2 (6 bases). Trimming removed 5 bases from V and 4 bases from J, with 19 bases in between. CDR1 and CDR2 (germline): MDHEN, SYDVKM. The CDR3 sequence is 16 residues long. This chain's CDR3 is CASSKPAHSSADTQYF. DNA of the CDR3: TGTGCCAGCAGTAAACCGGCACACTCTAGCGCAGATACGCAGTATTTT.